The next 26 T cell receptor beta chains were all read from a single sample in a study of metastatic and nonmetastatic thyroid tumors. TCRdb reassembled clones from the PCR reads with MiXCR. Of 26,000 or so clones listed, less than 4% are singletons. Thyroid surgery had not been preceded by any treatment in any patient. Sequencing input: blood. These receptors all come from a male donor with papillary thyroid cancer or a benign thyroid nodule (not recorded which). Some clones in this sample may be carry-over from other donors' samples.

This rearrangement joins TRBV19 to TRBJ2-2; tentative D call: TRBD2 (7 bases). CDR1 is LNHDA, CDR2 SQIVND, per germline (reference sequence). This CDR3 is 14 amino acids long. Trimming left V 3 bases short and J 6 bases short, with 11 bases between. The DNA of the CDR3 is TGTGCCAGTAGTATTGAGGGGGGGGCCGGGGAGCTGTTTTTT. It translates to CASSIEGGAGELFF.

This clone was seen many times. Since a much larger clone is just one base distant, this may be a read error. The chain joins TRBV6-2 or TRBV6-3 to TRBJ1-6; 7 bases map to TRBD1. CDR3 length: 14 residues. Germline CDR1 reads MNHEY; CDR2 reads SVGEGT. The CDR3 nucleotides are TGTGCCAGCACGACAGAGGCAGGGGGTTCACCCCCCCACTTT. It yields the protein CASTTEAGGSPPHF.

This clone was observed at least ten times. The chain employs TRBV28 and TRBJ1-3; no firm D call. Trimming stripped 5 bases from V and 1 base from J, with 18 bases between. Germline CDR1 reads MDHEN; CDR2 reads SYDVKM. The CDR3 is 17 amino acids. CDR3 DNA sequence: TGTGCCAGCAGTGACCCCGTGGGATCGTCTTCTGGAAACACCATATATTTT. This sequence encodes CASSDPVGSSSGNTIYF. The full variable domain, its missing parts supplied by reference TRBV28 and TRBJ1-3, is DVKVTQSSRYLVKRTGEKVFLECVQDMDHENMFWYRQDPGLGLRLIYFSYDVKMKEKGDIPEGYSVSREKKERFSLILESASTNQTSMYLCASSDPVGSSSGNTIYFGEGSWLTVV.

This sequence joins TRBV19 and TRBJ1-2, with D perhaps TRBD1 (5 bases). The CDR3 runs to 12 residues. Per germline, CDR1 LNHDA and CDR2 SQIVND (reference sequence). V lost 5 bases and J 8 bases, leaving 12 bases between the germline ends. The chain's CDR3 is CASSDRDGGYTF. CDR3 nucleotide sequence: TGTGCCAGTAGTGATCGGGACGGCGGCTACACCTTC.

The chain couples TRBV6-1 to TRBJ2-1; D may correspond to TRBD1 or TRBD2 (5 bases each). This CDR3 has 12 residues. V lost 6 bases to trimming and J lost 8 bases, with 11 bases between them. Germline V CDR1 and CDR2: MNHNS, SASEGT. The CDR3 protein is CASRRDHHEQFF. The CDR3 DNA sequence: TGTGCCAGCAGAAGGGACCATCATGAGCAGTTCTTC.

CDR3 DNA sequence: TGTGCCACCAGCAGAGAACTGAACTATGGCTACACCTTC. It translates to CATSRELNYGYTF. V usage is TRBV15 and J usage is TRBJ1-2, with D unclear. In germline, CDR1 is LNHNV, CDR2 YYDKDF (reference sequence). The CDR3 contains 13 residues. V was trimmed by 0 bases and J by 2 bases, leaving 4 bases between them.

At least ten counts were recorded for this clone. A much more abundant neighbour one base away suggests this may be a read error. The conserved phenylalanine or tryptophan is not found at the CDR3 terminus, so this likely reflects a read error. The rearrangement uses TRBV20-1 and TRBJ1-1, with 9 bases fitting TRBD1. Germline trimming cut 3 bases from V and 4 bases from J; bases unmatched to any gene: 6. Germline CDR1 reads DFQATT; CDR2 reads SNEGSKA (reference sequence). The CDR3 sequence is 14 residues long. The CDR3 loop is CSARGTGWSTEAFL. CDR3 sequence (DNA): TGCAGTGCTAGGGGGACAGGGTGGAGCACTGAAGCTTTCCTT.

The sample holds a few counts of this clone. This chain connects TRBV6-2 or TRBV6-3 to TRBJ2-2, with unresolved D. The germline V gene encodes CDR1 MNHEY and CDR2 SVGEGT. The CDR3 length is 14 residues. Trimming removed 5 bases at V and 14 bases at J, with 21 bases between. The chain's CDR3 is CASSAQLNTGDLFF. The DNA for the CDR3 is TGTGCCAGCAGTGCCCAGTTGAACACCGGTGATCTGTTTTTT.

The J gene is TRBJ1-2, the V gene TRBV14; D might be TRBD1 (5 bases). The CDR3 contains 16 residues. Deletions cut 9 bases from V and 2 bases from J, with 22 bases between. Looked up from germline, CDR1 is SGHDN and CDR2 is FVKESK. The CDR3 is CARSALGQGINYGYTF. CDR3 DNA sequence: TGTGCCAGAAGCGCACTTGGGCAGGGAATCAACTATGGCTACACCTTC.

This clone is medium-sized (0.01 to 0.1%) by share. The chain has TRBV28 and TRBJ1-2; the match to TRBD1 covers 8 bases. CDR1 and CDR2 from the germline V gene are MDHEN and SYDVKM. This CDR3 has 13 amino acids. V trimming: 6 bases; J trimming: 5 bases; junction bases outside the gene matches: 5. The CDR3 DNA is TGTGCCAGCAGCCCGGGACAGGAATATGGCTACACCTTC. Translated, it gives CASSPGQEYGYTF.

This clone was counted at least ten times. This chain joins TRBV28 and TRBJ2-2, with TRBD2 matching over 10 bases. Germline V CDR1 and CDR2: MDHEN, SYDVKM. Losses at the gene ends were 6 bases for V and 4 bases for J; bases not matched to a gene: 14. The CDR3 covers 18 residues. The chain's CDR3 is CASRYPPGLALFTGELFF. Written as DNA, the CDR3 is TGTGCCAGCAGGTATCCCCCGGGACTAGCGCTTTTCACCGGGGAGCTGTTTTTT.

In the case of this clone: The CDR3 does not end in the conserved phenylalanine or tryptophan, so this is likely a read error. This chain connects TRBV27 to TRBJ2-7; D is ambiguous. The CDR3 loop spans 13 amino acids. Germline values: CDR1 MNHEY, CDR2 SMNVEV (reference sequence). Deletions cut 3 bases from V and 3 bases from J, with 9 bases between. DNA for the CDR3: TGTGCCAGCAGTTTGGGGTCCCACTACGAGCAGTACCTC. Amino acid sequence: CASSLGSHYEQYL.

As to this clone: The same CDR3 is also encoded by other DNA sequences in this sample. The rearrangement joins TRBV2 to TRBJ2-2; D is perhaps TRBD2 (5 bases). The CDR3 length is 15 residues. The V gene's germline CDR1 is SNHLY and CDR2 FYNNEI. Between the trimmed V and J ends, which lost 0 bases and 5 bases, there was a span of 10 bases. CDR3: CASSEAVGGTGELFF. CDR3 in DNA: TGTGCCAGCAGTGAAGCTGTGGGCGGGACCGGGGAGCTGTTTTTT.

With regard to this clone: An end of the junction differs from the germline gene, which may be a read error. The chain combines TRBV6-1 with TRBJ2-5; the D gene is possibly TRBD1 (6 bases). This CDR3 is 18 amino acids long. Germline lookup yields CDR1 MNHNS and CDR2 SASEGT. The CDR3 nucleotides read TGTGCCAGCAGTGAAGGGTTTGTGACAGGTCGGAGGTATCCGACCCAGCACTTC. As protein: CASSEGFVTGRRYPTQHF.

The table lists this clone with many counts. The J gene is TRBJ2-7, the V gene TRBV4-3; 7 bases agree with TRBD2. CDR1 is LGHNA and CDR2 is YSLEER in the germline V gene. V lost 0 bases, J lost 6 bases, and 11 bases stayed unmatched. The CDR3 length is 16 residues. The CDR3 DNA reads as TGCGCCAGCAGCCAAGACCTAGCGGCCCGGGGAATCGAGCAGTACTTC. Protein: CASSQDLAARGIEQYF.

The DNA for the CDR3 is TGTGCCAGCACCCCTTGGAGGGGGCACGATAGCAATCAGCCAAAGCATTTT. Amino acid sequence: CASTPWRGHDSNQPKHF. The chain recombines TRBV28 with TRBJ1-5, with 7 nucleotides matching TRBD1. Unmatched junction bases numbered 26, after V lost 7 bases and J lost 14 bases. The germline CDR1 and CDR2 sequences are MDHEN and SYDVKM. The CDR3 is 17 amino acids.

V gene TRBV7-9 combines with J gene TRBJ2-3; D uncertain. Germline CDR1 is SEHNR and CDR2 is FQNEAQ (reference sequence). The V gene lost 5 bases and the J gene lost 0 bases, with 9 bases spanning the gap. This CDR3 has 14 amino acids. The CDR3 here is CASSHERSTDTQYF. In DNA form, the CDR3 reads TGTGCCAGCAGCCACGAGCGTAGCACAGATACGCAGTATTTT.

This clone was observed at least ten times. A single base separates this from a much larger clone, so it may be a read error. The CDR3 spells CSARGSGGSGRTGELFF. The CDR3 DNA reads as TGCAGTGCTAGAGGGTCTGGGGGGAGTGGTCGCACCGGGGAGCTGTTTTTT. This chain connects TRBV20-1 to TRBJ2-2; the D gene is possibly TRBD2 (6 bases). The length of the CDR3 is 17 residues. The germline gives CDR1 DFQATT, CDR2 SNEGSKA (reference sequence). Trimming stripped 1 base from V and 4 bases from J, with 19 bases between.

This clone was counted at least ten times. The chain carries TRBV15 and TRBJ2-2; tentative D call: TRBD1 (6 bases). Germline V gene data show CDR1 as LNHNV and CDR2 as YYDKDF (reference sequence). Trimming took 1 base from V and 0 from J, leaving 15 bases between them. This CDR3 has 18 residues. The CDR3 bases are TGTGCCACCAGCAGAGTATCAACAGGGAAGGCGAACACCGGGGAGCTGTTTTTT. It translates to CATSRVSTGKANTGELFF.

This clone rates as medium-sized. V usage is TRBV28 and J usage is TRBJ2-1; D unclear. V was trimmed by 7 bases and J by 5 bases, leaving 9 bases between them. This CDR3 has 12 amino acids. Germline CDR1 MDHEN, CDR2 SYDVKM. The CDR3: CASTTTHNEQFF. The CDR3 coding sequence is TGTGCCAGCACCACTACCCACAATGAGCAGTTCTTC.

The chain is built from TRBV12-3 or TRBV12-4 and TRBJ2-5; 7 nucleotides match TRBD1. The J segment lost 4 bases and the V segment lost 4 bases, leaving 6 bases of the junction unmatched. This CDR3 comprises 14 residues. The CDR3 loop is CASSYGTAIETQYF. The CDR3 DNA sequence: TGTGCCAGCAGTTACGGGACAGCAATAGAGACCCAGTACTTC.

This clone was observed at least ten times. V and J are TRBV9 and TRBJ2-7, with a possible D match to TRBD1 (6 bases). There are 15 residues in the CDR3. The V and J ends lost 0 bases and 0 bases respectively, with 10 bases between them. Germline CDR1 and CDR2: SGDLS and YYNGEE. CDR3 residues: CASSVAPGVSYEQYF. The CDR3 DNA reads TGTGCCAGCAGCGTAGCTCCAGGGGTCTCCTACGAGCAGTACTTC.

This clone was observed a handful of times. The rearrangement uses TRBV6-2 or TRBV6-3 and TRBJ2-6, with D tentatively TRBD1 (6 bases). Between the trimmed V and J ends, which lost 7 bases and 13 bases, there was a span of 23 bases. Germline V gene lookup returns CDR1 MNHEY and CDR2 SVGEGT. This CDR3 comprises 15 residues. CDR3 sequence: CASIDTDSGDKVLTF. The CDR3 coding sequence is TGTGCCAGCATTGACACAGATTCTGGGGACAAGGTCCTGACTTTC.

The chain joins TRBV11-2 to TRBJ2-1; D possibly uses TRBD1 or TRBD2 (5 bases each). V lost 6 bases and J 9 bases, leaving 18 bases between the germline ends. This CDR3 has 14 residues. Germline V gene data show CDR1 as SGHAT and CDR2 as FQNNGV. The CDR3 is CASSSPRERSEQFF. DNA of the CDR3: TGTGCCAGCAGTTCCCCCAGGGAGCGTAGTGAGCAGTTCTTC.

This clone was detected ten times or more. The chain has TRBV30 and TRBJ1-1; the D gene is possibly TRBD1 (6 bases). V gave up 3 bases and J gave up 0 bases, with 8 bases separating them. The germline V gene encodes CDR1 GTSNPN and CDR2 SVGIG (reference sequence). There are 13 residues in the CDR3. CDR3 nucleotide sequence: TGTGCCTGGAGAAACAGGGTGAACACTGAAGCTTTCTTT. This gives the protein CAWRNRVNTEAFF.

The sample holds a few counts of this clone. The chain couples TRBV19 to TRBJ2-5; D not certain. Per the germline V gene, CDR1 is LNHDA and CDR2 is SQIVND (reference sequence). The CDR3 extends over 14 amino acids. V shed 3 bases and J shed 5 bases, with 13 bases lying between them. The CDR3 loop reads CASSMAEVSETQYF. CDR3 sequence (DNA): TGTGCCAGTAGTATGGCCGAGGTGTCGGAGACCCAGTACTTC. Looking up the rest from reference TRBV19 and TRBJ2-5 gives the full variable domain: DGGITQSPKYLFRKEGQNVTLSCEQNLNHDAMYWYRQDPGQGLRLIYYSQIVNDFQKGDIAEGYSVSREKKESFPLTVTSAQKNPTAFYLCASSMAEVSETQYFGPGTRLLVL.